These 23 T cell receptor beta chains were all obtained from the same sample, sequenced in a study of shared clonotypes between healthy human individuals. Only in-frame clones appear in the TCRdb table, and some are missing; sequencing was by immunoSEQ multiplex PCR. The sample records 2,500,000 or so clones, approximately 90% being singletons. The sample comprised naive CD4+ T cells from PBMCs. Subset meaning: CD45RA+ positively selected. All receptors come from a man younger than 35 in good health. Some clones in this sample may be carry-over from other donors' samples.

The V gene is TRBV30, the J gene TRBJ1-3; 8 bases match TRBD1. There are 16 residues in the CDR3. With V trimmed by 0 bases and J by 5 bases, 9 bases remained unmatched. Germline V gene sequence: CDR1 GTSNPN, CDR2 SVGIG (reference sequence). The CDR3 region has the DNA TGTGCCTGGAGTGTCCCCGGGACAGGCGGGAGAAACACCATATATTTT. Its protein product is CAWSVPGTGGRNTIYF.

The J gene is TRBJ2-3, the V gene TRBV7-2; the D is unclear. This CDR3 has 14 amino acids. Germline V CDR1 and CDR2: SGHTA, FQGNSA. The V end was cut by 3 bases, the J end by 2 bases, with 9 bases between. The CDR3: CASSLFGYTDTQYF. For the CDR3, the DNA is TGTGCCAGCAGCTTGTTCGGATACACAGATACGCAGTATTTT.

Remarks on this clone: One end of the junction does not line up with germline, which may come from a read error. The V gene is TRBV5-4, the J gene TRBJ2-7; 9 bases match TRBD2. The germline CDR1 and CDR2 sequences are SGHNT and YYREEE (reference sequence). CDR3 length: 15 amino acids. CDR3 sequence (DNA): TGTGCCAGCAACTTGGGTAGCGGGAGAACGTACGAGCAGTACTTC. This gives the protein CASNLGSGRTYEQYF.

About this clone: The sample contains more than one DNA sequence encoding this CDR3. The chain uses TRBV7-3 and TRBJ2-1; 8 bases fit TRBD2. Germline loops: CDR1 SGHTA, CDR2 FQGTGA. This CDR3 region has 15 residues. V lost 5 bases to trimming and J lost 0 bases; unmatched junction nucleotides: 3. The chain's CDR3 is CASSPSGSSYNEQFF. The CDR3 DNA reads TGTGCCAGCAGCCCGAGCGGGAGCTCCTACAATGAGCAGTTCTTC.

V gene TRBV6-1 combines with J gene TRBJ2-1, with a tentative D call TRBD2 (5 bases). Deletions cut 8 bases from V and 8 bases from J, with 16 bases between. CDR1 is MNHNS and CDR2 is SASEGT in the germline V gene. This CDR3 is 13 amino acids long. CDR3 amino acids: CASVLGSAYEQFF. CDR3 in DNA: TGTGCCAGCGTCCTGGGTAGCGCCTATGAGCAGTTCTTC.

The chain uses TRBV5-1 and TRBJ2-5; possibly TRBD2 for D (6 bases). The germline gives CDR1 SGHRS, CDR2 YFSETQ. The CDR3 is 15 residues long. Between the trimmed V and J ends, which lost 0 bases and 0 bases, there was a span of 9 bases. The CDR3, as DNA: TGCGCCAGCAGCTTGGCCGGGACTCACCAAGAGACCCAGTACTTC. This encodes CASSLAGTHQETQYF.

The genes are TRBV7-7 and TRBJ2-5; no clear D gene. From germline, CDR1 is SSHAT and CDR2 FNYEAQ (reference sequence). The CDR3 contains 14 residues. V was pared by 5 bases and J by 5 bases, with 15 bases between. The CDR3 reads CASSPLGPPETQYF. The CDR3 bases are TGTGCCAGCAGCCCTCTGGGCCCCCCCGAGACCCAGTACTTC.

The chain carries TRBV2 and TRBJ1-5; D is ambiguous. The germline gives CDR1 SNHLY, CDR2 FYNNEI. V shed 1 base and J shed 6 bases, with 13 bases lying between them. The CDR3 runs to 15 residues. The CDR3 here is CASSEEWGAGQPQHF. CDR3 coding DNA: TGTGCCAGCAGTGAAGAATGGGGAGCGGGTCAGCCCCAGCATTTT.

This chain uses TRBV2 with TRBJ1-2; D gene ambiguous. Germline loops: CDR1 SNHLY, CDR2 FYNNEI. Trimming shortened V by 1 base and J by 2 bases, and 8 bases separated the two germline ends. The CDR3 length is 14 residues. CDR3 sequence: CASSEVQTNYGYTF. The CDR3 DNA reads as TGTGCCAGCAGTGAAGTGCAAACCAACTATGGCTACACCTTC.

The CDR3 here is CASTASHGVNTEAFF. CDR3 nucleotide sequence: TGTGCCAGCACCGCCTCCCATGGGGTGAACACTGAAGCTTTCTTT. The V call is TRBV6-5, the J call TRBJ1-1, with D hard to call. Germline CDR1 MNHEY, CDR2 SVGAGI. This CDR3 spans 15 amino acids. V was trimmed by 7 bases and J by 0 bases, leaving 15 bases between them.

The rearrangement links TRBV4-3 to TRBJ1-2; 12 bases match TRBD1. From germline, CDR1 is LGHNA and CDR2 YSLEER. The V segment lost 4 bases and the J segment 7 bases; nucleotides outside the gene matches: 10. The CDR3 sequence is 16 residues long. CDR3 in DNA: TGCGCCAGCAGCCTGAGAGCGGGACAGGGGGCGGGTGGCTACACCTTC. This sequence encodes CASSLRAGQGAGGYTF.

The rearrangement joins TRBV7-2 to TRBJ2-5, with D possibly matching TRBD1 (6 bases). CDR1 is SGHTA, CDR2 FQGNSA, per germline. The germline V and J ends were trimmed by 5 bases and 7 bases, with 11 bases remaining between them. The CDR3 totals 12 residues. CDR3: CASSPQGRTQYF. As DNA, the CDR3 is TGTGCCAGCAGCCCTCAGGGGCGGACCCAGTACTTC.

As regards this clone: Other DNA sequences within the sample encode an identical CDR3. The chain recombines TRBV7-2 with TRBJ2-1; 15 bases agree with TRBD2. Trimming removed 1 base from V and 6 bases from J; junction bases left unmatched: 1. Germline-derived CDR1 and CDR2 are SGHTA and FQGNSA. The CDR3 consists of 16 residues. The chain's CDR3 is CASSLVGLAGGNEQFF. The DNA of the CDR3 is TGTGCCAGCAGCTTAGTGGGACTAGCGGGGGGCAATGAGCAGTTCTTC.

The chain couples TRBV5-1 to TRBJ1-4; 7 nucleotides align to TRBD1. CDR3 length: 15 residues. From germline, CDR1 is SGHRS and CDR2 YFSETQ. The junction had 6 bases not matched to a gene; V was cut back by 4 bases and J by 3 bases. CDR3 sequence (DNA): TGCGCCAGCAGCGGAGGGGGCTTGGCTAATGAAAAACTGTTTTTT. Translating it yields CASSGGGLANEKLFF.

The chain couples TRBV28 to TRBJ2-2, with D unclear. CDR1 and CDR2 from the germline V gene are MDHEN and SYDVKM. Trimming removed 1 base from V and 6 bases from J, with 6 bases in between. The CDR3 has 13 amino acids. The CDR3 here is CASSLLSAGELFF. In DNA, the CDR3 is TGTGCCAGCAGTTTATTGTCAGCCGGGGAGCTGTTTTTT.

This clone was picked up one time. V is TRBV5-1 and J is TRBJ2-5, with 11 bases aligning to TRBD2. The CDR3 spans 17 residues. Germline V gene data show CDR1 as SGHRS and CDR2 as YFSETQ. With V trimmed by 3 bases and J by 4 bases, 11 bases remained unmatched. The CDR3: CASSSTILAGDPETQYF. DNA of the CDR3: TGCGCCAGCAGCTCGACTATACTAGCGGGAGATCCAGAGACCCAGTACTTC.

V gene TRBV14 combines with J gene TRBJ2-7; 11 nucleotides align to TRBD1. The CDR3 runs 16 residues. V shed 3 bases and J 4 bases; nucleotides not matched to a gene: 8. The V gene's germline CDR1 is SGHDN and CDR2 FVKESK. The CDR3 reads CASSQHKRDRGYEQYF. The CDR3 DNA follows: TGTGCCAGCAGCCAGCACAAACGGGACAGGGGGTACGAGCAGTACTTC.

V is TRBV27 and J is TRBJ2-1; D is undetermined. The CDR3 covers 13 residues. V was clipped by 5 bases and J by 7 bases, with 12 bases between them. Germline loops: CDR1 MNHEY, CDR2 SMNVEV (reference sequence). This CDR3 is CASSSSGRNEQFF. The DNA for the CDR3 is TGTGCCAGCAGTAGCTCGGGTCGAAATGAGCAGTTCTTC.

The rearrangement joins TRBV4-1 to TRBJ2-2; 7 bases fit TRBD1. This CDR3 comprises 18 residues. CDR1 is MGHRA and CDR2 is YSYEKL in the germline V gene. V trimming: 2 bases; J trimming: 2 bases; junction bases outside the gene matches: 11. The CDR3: CASSQPPTGRFNTGELFF. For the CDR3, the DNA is TGCGCCAGCAGCCAACCCCCGACAGGGCGGTTTAACACCGGGGAGCTGTTTTTT.

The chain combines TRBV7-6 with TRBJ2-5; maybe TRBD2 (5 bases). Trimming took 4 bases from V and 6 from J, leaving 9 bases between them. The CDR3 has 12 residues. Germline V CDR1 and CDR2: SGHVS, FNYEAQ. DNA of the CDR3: TGTGCCAGCAGCTCTAGCTCGCAGACCCAGTACTTC. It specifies CASSSSSQTQYF.

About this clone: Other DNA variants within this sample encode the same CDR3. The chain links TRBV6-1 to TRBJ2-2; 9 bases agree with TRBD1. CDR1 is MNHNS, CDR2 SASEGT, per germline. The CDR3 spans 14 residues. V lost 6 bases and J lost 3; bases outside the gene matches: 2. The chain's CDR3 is CASRDRGYTGELFF. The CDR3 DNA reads TGTGCCAGCAGGGACAGGGGTTACACCGGGGAGCTGTTTTTT.

The DNA of the CDR3 is TGTGCCAGCTCAGCTATACAGGGGGACACTGAAGCTTTCTTT. This gives the protein CASSAIQGDTEAFF. The chain links TRBV18 to TRBJ1-1; TRBD1 matches 8 bases. Trimming cost V 5 bases and J 3 bases; bases outside gene matches: 5. The CDR3 covers 14 residues. Looked up from germline, CDR1 is KGHSH and CDR2 is LQKENI.

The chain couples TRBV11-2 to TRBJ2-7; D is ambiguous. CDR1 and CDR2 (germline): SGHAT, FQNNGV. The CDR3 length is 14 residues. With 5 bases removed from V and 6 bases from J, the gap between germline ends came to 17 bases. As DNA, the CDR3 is TGTGCCAGCAGCCTAAGGTCCCCCCTCGGCGAGCAGTACTTC. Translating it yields CASSLRSPLGEQYF.